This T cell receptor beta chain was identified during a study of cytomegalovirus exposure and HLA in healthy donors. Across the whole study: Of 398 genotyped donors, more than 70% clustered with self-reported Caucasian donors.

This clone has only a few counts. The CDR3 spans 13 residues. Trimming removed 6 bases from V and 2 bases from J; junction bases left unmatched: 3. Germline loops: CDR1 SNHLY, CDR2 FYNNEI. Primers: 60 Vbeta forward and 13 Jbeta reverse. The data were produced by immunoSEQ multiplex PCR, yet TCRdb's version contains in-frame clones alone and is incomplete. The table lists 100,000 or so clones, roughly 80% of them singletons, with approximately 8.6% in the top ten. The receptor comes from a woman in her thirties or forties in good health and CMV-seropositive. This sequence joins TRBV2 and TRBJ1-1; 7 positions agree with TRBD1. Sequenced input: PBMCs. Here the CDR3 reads CASSRQGNTEAFF. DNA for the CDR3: TGTGCCAGCAGCAGACAGGGTAACACTGAAGCTTTCTTT.